This T cell receptor beta chain was identified in a study of shared clonotypes between healthy human individuals (TCRdb year 2020). Broadly, across the study: A few men and two women, aged 18 to 49 years, made up the cohort. Per donor, leukapheresis produced somewhere between about 0.94 and 8.9 billion PBMCs. Blood TCR repertoires of about 5 healthy adults were deeply sequenced to estimate repertoire size and the extent of clonotype sharing between individuals. Libraries were prepared and TCR repertoires were sequenced by different laboratories using diverse techniques, in order to increase sequencing depth and limit assay-specific biases. For each donor, CD4 naive and CD4 memory were each run on three plates, CD8 naive on two plates, and CD8 memory on one plate.

The V end loses 5 bases and the J end loses 4 bases, and a stretch of 12 bases separates them. The germline V gene specifies MDHEN as CDR1 and SYDVKM as CDR2. The CDR3 runs 15 amino acids, cysteine and phenylalanine included. The only DNA kept is the CDR3, 45 bases in frame from the first base. Study-wide findings and limitations: Higher generation probabilities were observed for clonotypes shared by all four sorted-subset donors than for non-shared clonotypes. Incomplete sequencing was indicated by rarefaction of sorted-subset datasets, despite the large sequencing depth. Pairwise subsampling indicated that sequencing depth was expected to affect the degree of clonotype sharing among donors. Sampling was restricted to blood, and TCR repertoires in tissues likely differ from the TCR repertoires found in blood. Naive subsets generally had larger estimated clonotype richness than memory subsets. The small number of donors limited the genetic and exposure-history diversity represented. Sharing across a few donors was observed for roughly 5% of naive CD4, over 3% of naive CD8, about 2.3% of memory CD4, and roughly 0.43% of memory CD8 clonotypes.

TCR CDR3 regions were amplified from genomic DNA by multiplex PCR using the deep immunoSEQ assay. Extracted genomic DNA from each cell subset was spread evenly across all wells of several immunoSEQ 96-well plates, with each plate serving as a replicate. For sorted subsets, around 200 ng genomic DNA, equal to tens of thousands of T cell genomes, was loaded into each replicate PCR. Purified libraries were measured with a Qubit 3.0 fluorometer, size-checked on a Bioanalyzer 2100, and measured again with the KAPA Library Quantification kit. Every immunoSEQ 96-well plate was sequenced on a separate single-read 150-cycle Illumina NextSeq 550 flow cell. Under the source paper's analysis protocol: Because the immunoSEQ output held only junctional sequences and lacked quality scores, the filtering could not match the filtering applied to full-length reads. Sequences were annotated with PyIR, a Python wrapper for IgBLAST v1.9, using IMGT germline references to assign V/J genes and CDR3. Reads were removed for weak V/J assignments (E-value above 1e-6), missing CDR3, stop codons, out-of-frame junctions, or ambiguous translated residues. V3J clonotypes were defined as sequences sharing the same inferred V gene, J gene, and CDR3 amino acid sequence. The percentage overlap between two repertoires was calculated by dividing the number of shared unique clonotypes by the size of the smaller repertoire. RTK rarefaction, the Chao1 estimator, and Recon v2.1 estimates of unobserved clonotypes were used to assess repertoire richness. For all TCRbeta clonotypes obtained by the gDNA method from several donors, generation probabilities were computed with OLGA. TCRdb took this table from immuneACCESS and kept in-frame rearrangements with V and J called. Such tables lack part of the clones; where checked against another copy, unresolved V genes explain under half of the gap, and the rest is unexplained. D and trimming come from the DNA, and the V and J calls and clone size come from that table. The sample profile shows 2 million to 2.5 million clones; more than 80% of them were found once. The biggest ten clones account for approximately 0.4% of the sample.

About this clone itself: It has no known antigen specificity. No much larger clone exists at a distance of one base, and base qualities are not known.

The donors were healthy, HIV-negative adults with no recently reported acute infections or vaccinations. All donors were Caucasian adults living in Nashville, Tennessee, USA. Magnetic negative selection was used to enrich CD4+ T cells, after which naive cells were positively selected on CD45RA and the negative fraction became the memory subset. After blood collection by leukapheresis, PBMCs were isolated using Ficoll-Histopaque density gradient centrifugation and then cryopreserved in the vapor phase of liquid nitrogen. Analytical flow cytometry was used to check the purity and quantity of every magnetically sorted T cell population. Genomic DNA was isolated from every sorted fraction and measured by UV absorbance on a Nanodrop 2000c.

Material: naive CD4+ T cells from PBMCs. The sample's cell subset or site label, in plain terms: CD45RA+ positively selected. The V gene is TRBV28 and the J gene is TRBJ2-6; a tentative D call is TRBD1 (6 bases match). The sequence was obtained from a young man in good health. Some clones in this sample may be carry-over from other donors' samples. CDR3 loop: CASSDTGFGANVLTF. The DNA sequence follows: TGTGCCAGCAGTGATACAGGGTTCGGGGCCAACGTCCTGACTTTC.